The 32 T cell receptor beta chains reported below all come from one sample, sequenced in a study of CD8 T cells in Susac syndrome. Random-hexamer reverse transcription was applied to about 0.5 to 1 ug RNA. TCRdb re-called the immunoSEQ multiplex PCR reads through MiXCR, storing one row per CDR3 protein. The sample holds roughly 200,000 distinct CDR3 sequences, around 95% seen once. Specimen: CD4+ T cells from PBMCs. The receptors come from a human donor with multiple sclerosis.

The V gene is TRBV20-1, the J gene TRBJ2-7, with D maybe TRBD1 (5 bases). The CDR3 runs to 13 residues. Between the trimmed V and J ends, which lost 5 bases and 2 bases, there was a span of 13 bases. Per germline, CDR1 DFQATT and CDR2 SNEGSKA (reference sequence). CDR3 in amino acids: CSAALGAPYEQYF. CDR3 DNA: TGCAGTGCTGCCCTAGGGGCCCCCTACGAGCAGTACTTC.

CDR3 sequence: CSASRRDRGYGYTF. The DNA for the CDR3 is TGCAGCGCCTCCCGCCGGGACAGAGGCTATGGCTACACCTTC. The chain couples TRBV29-1 to TRBJ1-2; TRBD1 agrees at 7 bases. V dropped 7 bases and J dropped 4; count of bases not matched to a gene: 12. Germline V CDR1 and CDR2: SQVTM, ANQGSEA. The CDR3 runs 14 residues. The complete variable domain, with remaining parts taken from reference TRBV29-1 and TRBJ1-2, reads SAVISQKPSRDICQRGTSLTIQCQVDSQVTMMFWYRQQPGQSLTLIATANQGSEATYESGFVIDKFPISRPNLTFSTLTVSNMSPEDSSIYLCSASRRDRGYGYTFGSGTRLTVV.

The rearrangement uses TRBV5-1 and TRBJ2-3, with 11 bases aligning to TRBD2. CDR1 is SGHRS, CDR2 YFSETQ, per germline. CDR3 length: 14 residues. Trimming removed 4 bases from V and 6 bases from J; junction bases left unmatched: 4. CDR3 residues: CASSPGLAGDTQYF. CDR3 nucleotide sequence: TGCGCCAGCAGCCCTGGACTAGCGGGTGATACGCAGTATTTT.

CDR3 loop: CSASRVYGQWETQYF. The CDR3 DNA is TGCAGTGCTAGCAGGGTTTATGGACAGTGGGAGACCCAGTACTTC. The gene calls are TRBV20-1 and TRBJ2-5; possibly TRBD1 for D (6 bases). CDR1 and CDR2 (germline): DFQATT, SNEGSKA (reference sequence). The CDR3 loop spans 15 amino acids. Trimming removed 3 bases at V and 5 bases at J, with 19 bases between.

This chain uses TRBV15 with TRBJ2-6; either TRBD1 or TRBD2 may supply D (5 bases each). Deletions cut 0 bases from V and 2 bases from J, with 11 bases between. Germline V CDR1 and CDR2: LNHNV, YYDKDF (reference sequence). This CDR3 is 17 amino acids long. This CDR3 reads CATSRDWGLPGANVLTF. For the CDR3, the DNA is TGTGCCACCAGCAGAGATTGGGGGTTACCTGGGGCCAACGTCCTGACTTTC.

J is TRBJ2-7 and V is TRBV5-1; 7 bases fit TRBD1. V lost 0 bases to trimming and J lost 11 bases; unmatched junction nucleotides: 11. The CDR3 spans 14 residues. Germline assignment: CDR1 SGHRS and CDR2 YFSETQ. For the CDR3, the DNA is TGCGCCAGCAGCTTGGCCGCGACAGGGTCCGTCGAGTACTTC. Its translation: CASSLAATGSVEYF.

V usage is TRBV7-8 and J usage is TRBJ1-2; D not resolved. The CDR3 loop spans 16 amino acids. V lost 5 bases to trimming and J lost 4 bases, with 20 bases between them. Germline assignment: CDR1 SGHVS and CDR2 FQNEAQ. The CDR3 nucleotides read TGTGCCAGCAGCCCCCGGGCGGGAGAGCAGATCTATGGCTACACCTTC. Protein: CASSPRAGEQIYGYTF.

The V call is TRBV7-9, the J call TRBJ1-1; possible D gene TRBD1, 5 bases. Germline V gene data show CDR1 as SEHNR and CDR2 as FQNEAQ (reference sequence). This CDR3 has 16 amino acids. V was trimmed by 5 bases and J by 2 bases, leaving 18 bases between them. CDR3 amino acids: CASSLFVQVSNTEAFF. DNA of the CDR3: TGTGCCAGCAGCCTATTCGTACAGGTGTCAAACACTGAAGCTTTCTTT.

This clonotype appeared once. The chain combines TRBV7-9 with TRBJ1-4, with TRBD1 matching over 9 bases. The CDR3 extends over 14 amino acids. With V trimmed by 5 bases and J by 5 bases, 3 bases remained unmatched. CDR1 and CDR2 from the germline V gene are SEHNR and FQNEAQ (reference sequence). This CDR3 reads CASSPGTGNEKLFF. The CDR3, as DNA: TGTGCCAGCAGCCCCGGGACAGGGAATGAAAAACTGTTTTTT. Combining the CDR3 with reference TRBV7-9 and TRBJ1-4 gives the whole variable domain DTGVSQNPRHKITKRGQNVTFRCDPISEHNRLYWYRQTLGQGPEFLTYFQNEAQLEKSRLLSDRFSAERPKGSFSTLEIQRTEQGDSAMYLCASSPGTGNEKLFFGSGTQLSVL.

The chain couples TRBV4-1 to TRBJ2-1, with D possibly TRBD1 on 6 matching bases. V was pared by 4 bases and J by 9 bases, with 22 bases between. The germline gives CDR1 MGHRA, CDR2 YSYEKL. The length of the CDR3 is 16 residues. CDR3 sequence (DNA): TGCGCCAGCAGCCCCCGGTGGGACACCACCTTCGGTGAGCAGTTCTTC. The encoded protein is CASSPRWDTTFGEQFF.

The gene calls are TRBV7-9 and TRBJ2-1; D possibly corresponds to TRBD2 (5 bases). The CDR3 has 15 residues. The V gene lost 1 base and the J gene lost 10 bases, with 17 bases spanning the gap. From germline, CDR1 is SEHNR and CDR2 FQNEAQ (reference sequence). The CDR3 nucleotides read TGTGCCAGCAGCTTAGTAAGGGCAGTGCCGGGGGAGCAGTTCTTC. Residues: CASSLVRAVPGEQFF.

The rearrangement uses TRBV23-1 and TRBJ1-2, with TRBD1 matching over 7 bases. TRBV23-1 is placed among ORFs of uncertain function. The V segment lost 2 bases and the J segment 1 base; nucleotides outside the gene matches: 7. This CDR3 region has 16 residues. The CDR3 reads CASSQTRDSCNYGYTF. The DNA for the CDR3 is TGCGCCAGCAGTCAAACCAGGGACAGCTGTAACTATGGCTACACCTTC.

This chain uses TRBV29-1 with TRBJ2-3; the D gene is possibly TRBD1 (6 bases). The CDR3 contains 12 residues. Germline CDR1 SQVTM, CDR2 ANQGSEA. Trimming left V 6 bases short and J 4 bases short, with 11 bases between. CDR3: CSVQQGADTQYF. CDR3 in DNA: TGCAGCGTGCAACAGGGTGCAGATACGCAGTATTTT.

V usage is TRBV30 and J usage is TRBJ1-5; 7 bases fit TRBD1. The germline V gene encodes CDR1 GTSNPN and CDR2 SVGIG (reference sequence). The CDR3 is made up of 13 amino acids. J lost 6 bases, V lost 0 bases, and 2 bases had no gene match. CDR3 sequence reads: CAWSVRQGQPQHF. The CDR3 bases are TGTGCCTGGAGTGTAAGACAGGGTCAGCCCCAGCATTTT.

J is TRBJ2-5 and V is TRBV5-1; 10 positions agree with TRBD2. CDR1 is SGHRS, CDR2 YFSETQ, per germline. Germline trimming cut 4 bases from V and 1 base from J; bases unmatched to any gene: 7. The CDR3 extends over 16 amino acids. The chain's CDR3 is CASSHGLAGAQETQYF. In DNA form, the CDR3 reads TGCGCCAGCAGCCACGGTCTAGCGGGGGCCCAAGAGACCCAGTACTTC.

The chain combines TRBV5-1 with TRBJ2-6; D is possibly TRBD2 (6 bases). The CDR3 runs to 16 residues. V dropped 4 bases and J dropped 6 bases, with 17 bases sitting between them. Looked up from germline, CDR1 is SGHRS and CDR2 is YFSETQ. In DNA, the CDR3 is TGCGCCAGCAGCCTAGTACCTGGAGGGCAGGCCAACGTCCTGACTTTC. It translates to CASSLVPGGQANVLTF.

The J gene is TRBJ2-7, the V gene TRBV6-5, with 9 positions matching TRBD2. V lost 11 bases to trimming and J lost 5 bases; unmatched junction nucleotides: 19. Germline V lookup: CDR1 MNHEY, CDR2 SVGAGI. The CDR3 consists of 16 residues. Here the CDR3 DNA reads TGTGCCTCCAGTTACGGATCCGGCGGGGGGGCCGACGAGCAGTACTTC. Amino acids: CASSYGSGGGADEQYF.

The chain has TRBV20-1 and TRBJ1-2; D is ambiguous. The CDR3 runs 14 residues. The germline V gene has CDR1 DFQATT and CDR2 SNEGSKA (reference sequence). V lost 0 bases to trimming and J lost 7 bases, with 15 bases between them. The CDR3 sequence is CSARDREGYIGYTF. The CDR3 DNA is TGCAGTGCTAGAGATCGGGAGGGTTATATTGGCTACACCTTC.

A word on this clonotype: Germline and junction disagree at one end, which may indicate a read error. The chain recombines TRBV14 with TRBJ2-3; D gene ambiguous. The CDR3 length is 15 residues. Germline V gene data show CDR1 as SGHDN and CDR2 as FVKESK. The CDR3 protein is CANSQRPPRAGAQYF. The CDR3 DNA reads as TGTGCCAACAGCCAACGTCCTCCCCGGGCCGGCGCGCAGTATTTT.

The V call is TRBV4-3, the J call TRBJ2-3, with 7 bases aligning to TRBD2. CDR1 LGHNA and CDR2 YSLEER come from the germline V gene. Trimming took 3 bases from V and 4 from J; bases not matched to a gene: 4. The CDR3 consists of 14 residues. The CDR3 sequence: CASSQKRGPDTQYF. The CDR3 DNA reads TGCGCCAGCAGCCAGAAGCGGGGCCCAGATACGCAGTATTTT.

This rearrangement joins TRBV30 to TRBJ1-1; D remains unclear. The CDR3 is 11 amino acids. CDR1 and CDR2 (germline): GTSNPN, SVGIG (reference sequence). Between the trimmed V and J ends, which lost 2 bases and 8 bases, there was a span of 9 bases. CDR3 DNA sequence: TGTGCCTGGAGTATAACCGGGGAAGCTTTCTTT. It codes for CAWSITGEAFF.

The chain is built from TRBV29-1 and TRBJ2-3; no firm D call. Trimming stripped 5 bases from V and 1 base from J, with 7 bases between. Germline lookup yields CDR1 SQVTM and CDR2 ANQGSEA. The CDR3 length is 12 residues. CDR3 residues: CSVRPGTDTQYF. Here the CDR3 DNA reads TGCAGCGTTCGTCCGGGCACAGATACGCAGTATTTT.

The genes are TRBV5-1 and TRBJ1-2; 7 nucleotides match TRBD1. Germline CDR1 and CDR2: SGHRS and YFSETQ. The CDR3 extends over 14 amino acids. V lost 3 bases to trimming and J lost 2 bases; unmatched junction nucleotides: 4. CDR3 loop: CASSSLQGNYGYTF. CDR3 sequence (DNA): TGCGCCAGCAGCTCACTACAGGGGAACTATGGCTACACCTTC.

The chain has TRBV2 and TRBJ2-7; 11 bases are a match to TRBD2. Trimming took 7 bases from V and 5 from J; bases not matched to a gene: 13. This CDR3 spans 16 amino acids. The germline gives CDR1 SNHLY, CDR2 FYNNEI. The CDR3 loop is CASTQGLAGPHNEQYF. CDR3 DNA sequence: TGTGCCAGCACTCAAGGACTAGCGGGTCCCCATAACGAGCAGTACTTC.

CDR3 sequence reads: CASRSRDSYQETQYF. For the CDR3, the DNA is TGTGCCAGCAGATCCCGGGACAGCTACCAAGAGACCCAGTACTTC. The chain uses TRBV5-4 and TRBJ2-5, with TRBD1 matching over 7 bases. Trimming cost V 5 bases and J 0 bases; bases outside gene matches: 7. The germline CDR1 and CDR2 sequences are SGHNT and YYREEE (reference sequence). The CDR3 has 15 residues.

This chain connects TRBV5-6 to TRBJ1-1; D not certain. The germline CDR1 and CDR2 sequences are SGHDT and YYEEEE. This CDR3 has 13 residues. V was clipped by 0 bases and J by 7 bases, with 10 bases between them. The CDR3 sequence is CASSLASLGEAFF. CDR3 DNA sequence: TGTGCCAGCAGCTTGGCCAGTCTGGGTGAAGCTTTCTTT.

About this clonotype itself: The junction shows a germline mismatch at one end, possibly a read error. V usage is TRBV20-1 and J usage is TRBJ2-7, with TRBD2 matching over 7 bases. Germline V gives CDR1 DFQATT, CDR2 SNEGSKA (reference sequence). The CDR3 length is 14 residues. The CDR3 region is CSAREASGRGEQYF. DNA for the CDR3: TGCAGTGCCAGAGAGGCTAGCGGACGGGGCGAGCAGTACTTC.

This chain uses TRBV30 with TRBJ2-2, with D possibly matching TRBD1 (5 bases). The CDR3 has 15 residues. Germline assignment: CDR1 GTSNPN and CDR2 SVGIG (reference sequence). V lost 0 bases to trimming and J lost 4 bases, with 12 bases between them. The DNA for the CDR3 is TGTGCCTGGAGTGTTTTAGGGGCAGGCACCGGGGAGCTGTTTTTT. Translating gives CAWSVLGAGTGELFF. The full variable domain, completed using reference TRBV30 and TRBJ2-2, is SQTIHQWPATLVQPVGSPLSLECTVEGTSNPNLYWYRQAAGRGLQLLFYSVGIGQISSEVPQNLSASRPQDRQFILSSKKLLLSDSGFYLCAWSVLGAGTGELFFGEGSRLTVL.

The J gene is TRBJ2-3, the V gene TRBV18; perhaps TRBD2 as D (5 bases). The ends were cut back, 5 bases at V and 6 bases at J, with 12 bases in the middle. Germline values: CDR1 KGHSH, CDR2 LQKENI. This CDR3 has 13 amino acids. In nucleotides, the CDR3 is TGTGCCAGCTCATCGGACTCGTCTGATACGCAGTATTTT. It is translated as CASSSDSSDTQYF.

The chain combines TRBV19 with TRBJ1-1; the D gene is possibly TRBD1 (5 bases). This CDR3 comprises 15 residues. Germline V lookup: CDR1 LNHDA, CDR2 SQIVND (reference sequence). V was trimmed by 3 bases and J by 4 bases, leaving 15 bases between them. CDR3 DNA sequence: TGTGCCAGTAGTATCCTGGGCAGGGAAGGCACTGAAGCTTTCTTT. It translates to CASSILGREGTEAFF.

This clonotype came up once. CDR3 sequence (DNA): TGTGCCAGCAGCACACAGGGGGCGATGACAGATACGCAGTATTTT. Translating it yields CASSTQGAMTDTQYF. V and J are TRBV7-9 and TRBJ2-3; 9 bases fit TRBD1. V lost 5 bases, J lost 3 bases, and 6 bases stayed unmatched. Germline V CDR1 and CDR2: SEHNR, FQNEAQ (reference sequence). CDR3 length: 15 residues.

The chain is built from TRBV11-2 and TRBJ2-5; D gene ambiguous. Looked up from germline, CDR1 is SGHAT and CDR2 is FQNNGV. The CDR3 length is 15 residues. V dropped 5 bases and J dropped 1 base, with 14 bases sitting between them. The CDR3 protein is CASSPSGGGQETQYF. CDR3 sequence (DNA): TGTGCCAGCAGCCCCTCGGGCGGCGGCCAAGAGACCCAGTACTTC.